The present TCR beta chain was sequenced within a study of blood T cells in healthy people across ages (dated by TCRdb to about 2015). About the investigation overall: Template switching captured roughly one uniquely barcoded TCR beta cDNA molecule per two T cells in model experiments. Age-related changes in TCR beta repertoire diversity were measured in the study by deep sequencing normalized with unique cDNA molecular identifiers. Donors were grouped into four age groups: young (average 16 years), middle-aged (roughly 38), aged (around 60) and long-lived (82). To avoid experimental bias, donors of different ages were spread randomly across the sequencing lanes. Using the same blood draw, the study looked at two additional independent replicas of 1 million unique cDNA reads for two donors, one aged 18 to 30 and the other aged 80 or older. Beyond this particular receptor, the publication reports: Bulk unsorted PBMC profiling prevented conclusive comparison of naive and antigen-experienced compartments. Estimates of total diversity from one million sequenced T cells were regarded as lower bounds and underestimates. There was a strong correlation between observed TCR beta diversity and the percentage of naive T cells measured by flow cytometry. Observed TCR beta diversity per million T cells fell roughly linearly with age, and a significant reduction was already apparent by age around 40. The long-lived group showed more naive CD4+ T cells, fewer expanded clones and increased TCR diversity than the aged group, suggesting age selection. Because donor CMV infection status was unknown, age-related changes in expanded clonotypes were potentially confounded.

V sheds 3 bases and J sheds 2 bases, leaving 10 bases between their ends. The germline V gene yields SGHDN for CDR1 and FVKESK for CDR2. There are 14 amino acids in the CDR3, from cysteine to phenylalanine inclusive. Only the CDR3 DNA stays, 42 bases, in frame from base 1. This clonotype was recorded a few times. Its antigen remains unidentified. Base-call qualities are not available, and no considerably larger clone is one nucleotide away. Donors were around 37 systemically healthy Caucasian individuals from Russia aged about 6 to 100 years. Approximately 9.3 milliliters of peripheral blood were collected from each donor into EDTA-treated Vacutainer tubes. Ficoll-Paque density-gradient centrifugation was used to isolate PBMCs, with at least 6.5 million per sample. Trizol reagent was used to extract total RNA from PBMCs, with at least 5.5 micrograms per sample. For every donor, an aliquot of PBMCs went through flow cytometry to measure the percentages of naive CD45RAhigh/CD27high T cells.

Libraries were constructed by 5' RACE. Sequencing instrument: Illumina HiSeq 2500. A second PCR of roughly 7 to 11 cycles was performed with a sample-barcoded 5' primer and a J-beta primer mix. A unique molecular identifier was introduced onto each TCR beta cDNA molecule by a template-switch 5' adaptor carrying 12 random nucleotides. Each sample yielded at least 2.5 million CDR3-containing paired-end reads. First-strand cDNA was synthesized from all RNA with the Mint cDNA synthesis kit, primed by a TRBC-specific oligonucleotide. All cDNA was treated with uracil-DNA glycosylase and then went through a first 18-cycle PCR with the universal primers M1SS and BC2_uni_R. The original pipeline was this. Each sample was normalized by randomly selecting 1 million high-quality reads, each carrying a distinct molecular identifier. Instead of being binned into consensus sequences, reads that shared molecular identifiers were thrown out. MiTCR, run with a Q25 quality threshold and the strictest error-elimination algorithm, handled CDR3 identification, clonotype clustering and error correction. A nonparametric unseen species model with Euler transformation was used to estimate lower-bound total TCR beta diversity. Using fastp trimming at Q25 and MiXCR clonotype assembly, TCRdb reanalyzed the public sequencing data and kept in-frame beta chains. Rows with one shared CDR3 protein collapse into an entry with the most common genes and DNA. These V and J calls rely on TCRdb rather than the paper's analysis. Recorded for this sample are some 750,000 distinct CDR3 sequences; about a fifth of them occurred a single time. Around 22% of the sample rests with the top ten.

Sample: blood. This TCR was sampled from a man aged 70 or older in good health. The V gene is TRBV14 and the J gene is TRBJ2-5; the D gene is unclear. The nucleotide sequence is TGTGCCAGCAGCCATCTTGACGGACAAGAGACCCAGTACTTC. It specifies CASSHLDGQETQYF.